The rows below give T cell receptor beta chains drawn from one sample of a study of cytomegalovirus exposure and HLA in healthy donors. Some clones are missing from TCRdb's copy, which holds only in-frame ones; the method was immunoSEQ multiplex PCR. The repertoire consists of about 160,000 clones, with nearly 80% occurring once and the leading ten covering 3.1%. The specimen sequenced was PBMCs. The receptor source for this set is a woman between 40 and 50 years old in good health and CMV-seronegative. Both conserved end residues are part of each CDR3. The order of the fields is V gene, D gene, J gene, CDR3 DNA, CDR3 protein. A D gene is named only where the DNA matches it firmly.

V gene: TRBV6-5; D gene: TRBD1; J gene: TRBJ1-1; CDR3 DNA: TGTGCCAGCAGTTACATGCAGGGGGTAGGCACTGAAGCTTTCTTT; CDR3 protein: CASSYMQGVGTEAFF
V gene: TRBV6-5; D gene: NA; J gene: TRBJ1-1; CDR3 DNA: TGTGCCAGCAGTTACAACCCGGAGACTGAAGCTTTCTTT; CDR3 protein: CASSYNPETEAFF
V gene: TRBV5-4; D gene: NA; J gene: TRBJ2-7; CDR3 DNA: TGTGCCAGCAGCATTGACAGGAATAGGGAGCAGTACTTC; CDR3 protein: CASSIDRNREQYF
V gene: TRBV19; D gene: TRBD1; J gene: TRBJ1-4; CDR3 DNA: TGTGCCACCCGACAGGGGCTTAATGAAAAACTGTTTTTT; CDR3 protein: CATRQGLNEKLFF
V gene: TRBV13; D gene: TRBD1; J gene: TRBJ2-7; CDR3 DNA: TGTGCCAGCAGCCCGAGCGGACAGGGGGCCTACGAGCAGTACTTC; CDR3 protein: CASSPSGQGAYEQYF
V gene: TRBV6-6; D gene: NA; J gene: TRBJ2-3; CDR3 DNA: TGTGCCAGCAGTGTTAGGACGGGGGGCAGCACAGATACGCAGTATTTT; CDR3 protein: CASSVRTGGSTDTQYF
V gene: TRBV6-5; D gene: NA; J gene: TRBJ1-2; CDR3 DNA: TGTGCCAGCAGTCAACAGGGCGACTATGGCTACACCTTC; CDR3 protein: CASSQQGDYGYTF
V gene: TRBV5-5; D gene: TRBD1; J gene: TRBJ1-1; CDR3 DNA: TGTGCCAGCAGCCTAGGACAGGGCGTGGGAGAAGCTTTCTTT; CDR3 protein: CASSLGQGVGEAFF
V gene: TRBV7-6; D gene: TRBD2; J gene: TRBJ2-3; CDR3 DNA: TGTGCCAGCAGCAGGGGACTAGCGGGGGTCACAGATACGCAGTATTTT; CDR3 protein: CASSRGLAGVTDTQYF
V gene: TRBV6-6; D gene: NA; J gene: TRBJ1-1; CDR3 DNA: TGTGCCAGCAGTCCACTCAGGGGCGGGAGCACTGAAGCTTTCTTT; CDR3 protein: CASSPLRGGSTEAFF
V gene: TRBV5-4; D gene: NA; J gene: TRBJ2-2; CDR3 DNA: TGTGCCAGCAGCTTGTATCGGGTCACCGGGGAGCTGTTTTTT; CDR3 protein: CASSLYRVTGELFF
V gene: TRBV28; D gene: TRBD1; J gene: TRBJ1-4; CDR3 DNA: TGTGCCAGCAGTTCTCACCGCCTTGACAGGGATGAAAAACTGTTTTTT; CDR3 protein: CASSSHRLDRDEKLFF